This TCR beta chain was captured by sequencing in a study of T cell responses to AZD1222 COVID-19 vaccine (dated by TCRdb to about 2021). With respect to the entire study: A total of approximately 240 trial participants underwent TCR sequencing, of whom 200 to 220 received two doses of AZD1222 and about 25 received two doses of the MenACWY control vaccine. Trial participants were enrolled by age into 18-55, 56-69 and 70-plus year subgroups, with roughly 160, 29 and 62 TCR-sequenced participants respectively. On the study overall, not on this receptor specifically: After two AZD1222 doses, both the breadth and the depth of spike-specific TCRs were significantly higher than at day 0 and than in MenACWY recipients. Because no samples from the day 14 peak response were available, repertoires could be characterized only after the peak T cell response. The 56-69-year group was small, and its depth increase did not reach significance, likely because of low power. CD4 TCRs associated with the vaccine covered the entire spike protein, and the dominant responses were in regions 160-218 and 743-854. Reportedly, close to half of the unique spike-specific TCRs recognized epitopes lying outside the regions that are mutated in the B.1.351 and B.1.1.7 variants. Most participants were white British and females outnumbered males, and the authors suggested that clonal diversity may have been underestimated. Conclusions about previously exposed vaccinees are limited, since just five to seven AZD1222 recipients were seropositive for SARS-CoV-2 at baseline.

Including the terminal cysteine and phenylalanine, the CDR3 comprises 15 residues. Solely the CDR3 DNA is kept, with 45 bases framed from the first base. V gives up 2 bases and J gives up 3 bases, and the segment between their germline ends measures 11 bases. The germline V gene specifies MNHEY as CDR1 and SVGAGI as CDR2. In the paper's terms, the time point label means: about 28 days (+/-7) after the second vaccine dose. AZD1222 recipients with second doses at about 4 weeks or about 12 weeks were pooled, because spike-specific TCR depth and breadth did not differ between schedules. Vaccinee samples were obtained from the UK trials COV001 and COV002, which included a single-blind randomized controlled phase 2/3 trial of AZD1222 (ChAdOx1 nCoV-19) in healthy adults. For TCRbeta chain sequencing, PBMC samples from trial participants were taken at day 0 and at day 28 after the second dose. The CDR3 regions of human TCRbeta chains were analyzed by immunosequencing. In the authors' own workflow: TCRs in the repertoires were compared against a reference library of SARS-CoV-2-specific TCRs that had been generated with the MIRA antigen-specificity platform. Breadth meant the fraction of unique TCRs that were SARS-CoV-2-associated, whereas depth meant the fraction of total T cells that were SARS-CoV-2-associated. Using the MIRA data, every spike-specific TCR was mapped to the spike region that the TCR reacted to and assigned to either a CD4 or a CD8 class. Log10-transformed breadth and depth values were compared by one-way ANOVA with Sidak's multiple comparisons tests. TCRdb holds this immuneACCESS table with in-frame rearrangements only. Some clones are missing; in checked studies, unresolved V genes explain under half, and the rest has no known cause. The D gene and trimming were derived from the DNA, and the V and J assignments and clone size from that table. This sample holds 100,000 or so clones; around 83% were observed only once. The top ten clones comprise around 5.9% of the sample.

On this clone itself: It lacks a known antigen. Qualities for individual bases were not recorded, and no much larger clone is one base off.

This TCR derives from an adult who received the AZD1222 COVID-19 vaccine. Here the chain combines TRBV6-5 and TRBJ2-1; a weak D assignment points to TRBD2 (5 bases agree). The sequences come from peripheral blood, collected 28 days after the second AZD1222 dose. The sequenced DNA is TGTGCCAGCAGTTACGACGAGGGAATCTACAATGAGCAGTTCTTC. Translation gives CASSYDEGIYNEQFF.